This T cell receptor (beta chain) was identified in a study of blood T cell repertoires in COVID-19. Study information: Spain, Italy and the United States supplied samples that represented acute and convalescent COVID-19. T cells, B-cell-depleted T cells, or PBMCs supplied cDNA or gDNA.

Under the authors' procedure: It was from reference gene primer amplification that nucleated cell counts were estimated. The protocol was immunoSEQ multiplex PCR, while the TCRdb copy is restricted to in-frame clones and leaves out a portion. V and J calls and clone size are given by that table; D and trimming were obtained from the DNA. The repertoire holds 200,000 to 250,000 clones, with 75% to 90% as singletons. The CDR3 loop spans 16 amino acids. Trimming shortened V by 1 base and J by 2 bases, and 13 bases separated the two germline ends. Germline V gene lookup returns CDR1 SGHRS and CDR2 YFSETQ. Enrolment of Seattle patients took place during active infection, and they were followed longitudinally.

This receptor was obtained from a woman older than 75 with COVID-19, enrolled during active disease. The specimen sequenced was peripheral blood. J is TRBJ2-1 and V is TRBV5-1; no reliable D call. This chain's CDR3 is CASSLYQQPPYNEQFF. CDR3 coding DNA: TGCGCCAGCAGCTTGTATCAACAGCCGCCCTACAATGAGCAGTTCTTC.